The 14 T cell receptor beta chains in this list originate from one sample, sequenced in a study of beta chain features in type 1 diabetes. Isolated RNA was reverse transcribed in full, so expressed TCRB transcripts were sequenced. Clones were read by immunoSEQ multiplex PCR, and TCRdb kept only the in-frame ones, dropping some. This repertoire shows roughly 450,000 clones, approximately 15% found once; its top ten account for 0.035% to 0.045%. Sequencing was performed on naive CD4+ T cells from blood. The origin of the receptors is a man under 40 in good health.

This clone appeared a few times. This chain joins TRBV15 and TRBJ2-7; weak D call: TRBD2 (5 bases). Germline V gene sequence: CDR1 LNHNV, CDR2 YYDKDF (reference sequence). V was cut by 0 bases and J by 3 bases, with 12 bases left in between. The CDR3 runs to 15 residues. The CDR3 loop reads CATSRDRGRYYEQYF. The CDR3, as DNA: TGTGCCACCAGCAGAGATCGGGGAAGGTACTACGAGCAGTACTTC.

Only a few counts were recorded for this clone. The chain combines TRBV18 with TRBJ2-1; D not certain. Germline V gives CDR1 KGHSH, CDR2 LQKENI. Trimming pared 2 bases from V and 8 bases from J, leaving 7 bases between. This CDR3 has 12 amino acids. CDR3 DNA sequence: TGTGCCAGCTCACCATCTGGGGATGAGCAGTTCTTC. Its translation is CASSPSGDEQFF.

This clone showed up just a few times. This chain connects TRBV13 to TRBJ1-5, with 7 bases aligning to TRBD1. The trim removed 5 bases at V and 6 bases at J, leaving 7 bases unmatched. The CDR3 is 14 residues long. From germline, CDR1 is PRHDT and CDR2 FYEKMQ (reference sequence). The CDR3 sequence: CASSADRVGQPQHF. In nucleotides, the CDR3 is TGTGCCAGCAGCGCTGACAGGGTCGGTCAGCCCCAGCATTTT.

This chain links TRBV9 with TRBJ2-1; possible D gene TRBD2, 5 bases. This CDR3 is 16 amino acids long. Germline values: CDR1 SGDLS, CDR2 YYNGEE. The V gene lost 3 bases and the J gene lost 2 bases, with 15 bases spanning the gap. The CDR3 DNA is TGTGCCAGCAGCGGCCTCGAAGCGGCCGCCTACAATGAGCAGTTCTTC. This gives the protein CASSGLEAAAYNEQFF.

The chain carries TRBV6-5 and TRBJ2-1, with TRBD1 matching 10 bases. CDR3 length: 15 amino acids. Per germline, CDR1 MNHEY and CDR2 SVGAGI. V gave up 7 bases and J gave up 5 bases; unmatched junction bases: 8. The CDR3 is CASTLDRGANNEQFF. The DNA of the CDR3 is TGTGCCAGCACCCTGGACAGGGGGGCCAACAATGAGCAGTTCTTC.

V is TRBV27 and J is TRBJ2-7, with D unclear. V was cut by 3 bases and J by 10 bases, with 16 bases left in between. Per the germline V gene, CDR1 is MNHEY and CDR2 is SMNVEV (reference sequence). The CDR3 is 13 amino acids. Here the CDR3 reads CASSFRPAQPQYV. In DNA form, the CDR3 reads TGTGCCAGCAGTTTTCGACCAGCGCAACCACAGTACGTC.

The rearrangement links TRBV30 to TRBJ1-3; no reliable D call. Trimming took 7 bases from V and 0 from J, leaving 7 bases between them. Per germline, CDR1 GTSNPN and CDR2 SVGIG (reference sequence). The CDR3 has 12 residues. For the CDR3, the DNA is TGTGCCTCAACTAACTCTGGAAACACCATATATTTT. It encodes CASTNSGNTIYF. Full variable domain (outside the CDR3, taken from reference TRBV30 and TRBJ1-3): SQTIHQWPATLVQPVGSPLSLECTVEGTSNPNLYWYRQAAGRGLQLLFYSVGIGQISSEVPQNLSASRPQDRQFILSSKKLLLSDSGFYLCASTNSGNTIYFGEGSWLTVV.

This clone was counted only a few times. This chain links TRBV4-3 with TRBJ2-2; no firm D call. This CDR3 spans 15 amino acids. Trimming removed 1 base at V and 3 bases at J, with 9 bases between. Germline values: CDR1 LGHNA, CDR2 YSLEER. The CDR3, as DNA: TGCGCCAGCAGCCAAGGGGTCGGGTACACCGGGGAGCTGTTTTTT. The encoded protein is CASSQGVGYTGELFF.

This clone was picked up a small number of times. This chain links TRBV6-6 with TRBJ2-7; possible D gene TRBD1, 6 bases. The CDR3 runs 13 residues. Per germline, CDR1 MNHNY and CDR2 SVGAGI (reference sequence). V lost 7 bases, J lost 2 bases, and 12 bases lay in between. CDR3 in DNA: TGTGCCAGCACCCGCAGGGGTGCCTACGAGCAGTACTTC. Translation: CASTRRGAYEQYF.

The chain links TRBV7-2 to TRBJ1-1; TRBD1 might be the D (5 bases). CDR1 SGHTA and CDR2 FQGNSA come from the germline V gene. The CDR3 covers 13 residues. The ends were cut back, 1 base at V and 5 bases at J, with 8 bases in the middle. CDR3 residues: CASSLGQGTEAFF. The CDR3 bases are TGTGCCAGCAGCTTAGGGCAGGGAACTGAAGCTTTCTTT.

This clone was observed a handful of times. V and J are TRBV2 and TRBJ1-2; D perhaps matches TRBD1 (5 bases). The V gene lost 10 bases and the J gene lost 5 bases, with 11 bases spanning the gap. The germline CDR1 and CDR2 sequences are SNHLY and FYNNEI. CDR3 length: 11 residues. CDR3 DNA sequence: TGTGCCACAGGGAGTCAGTATGGCTACACCTTC. It codes for CATGSQYGYTF.

This clone was counted between two and nine times. This chain uses TRBV19 with TRBJ1-1, with TRBD1 identical over 8 bases. The V gene end was trimmed by 9 bases and the J gene end by 2 bases; junction bases not matched to a gene: 5. This CDR3 has 13 residues. In germline, CDR1 is LNHDA, CDR2 SQIVND (reference sequence). CDR3 sequence (DNA): TGTGCCAGCTCGGGACAGGATAACACTGAAGCTTTCTTT. This translates into CASSGQDNTEAFF.

The gene calls are TRBV9 and TRBJ2-4; D unclear. Germline V gives CDR1 SGDLS, CDR2 YYNGEE. V gave up 3 bases and J gave up 4 bases, with 5 bases separating them. The CDR3 loop spans 12 amino acids. CDR3 nucleotides: TGTGCCAGCAGCGGAGTAAAAAACATTCAGTACTTC. It encodes CASSGVKNIQYF.

V and J are TRBV30 and TRBJ1-2, with 7 bases fitting TRBD1. Germline trimming cut 2 bases from V and 2 bases from J; bases unmatched to any gene: 2. The length of the CDR3 is 13 residues. Germline CDR1 GTSNPN, CDR2 SVGIG (reference sequence). The CDR3 protein is CAWSQGENYGYTF. CDR3 DNA sequence: TGTGCCTGGAGTCAGGGGGAGAACTATGGCTACACCTTC. Looking up the rest from reference TRBV30 and TRBJ1-2 gives the full variable domain: SQTIHQWPATLVQPVGSPLSLECTVEGTSNPNLYWYRQAAGRGLQLLFYSVGIGQISSEVPQNLSASRPQDRQFILSSKKLLLSDSGFYLCAWSQGENYGYTFGSGTRLTVV.